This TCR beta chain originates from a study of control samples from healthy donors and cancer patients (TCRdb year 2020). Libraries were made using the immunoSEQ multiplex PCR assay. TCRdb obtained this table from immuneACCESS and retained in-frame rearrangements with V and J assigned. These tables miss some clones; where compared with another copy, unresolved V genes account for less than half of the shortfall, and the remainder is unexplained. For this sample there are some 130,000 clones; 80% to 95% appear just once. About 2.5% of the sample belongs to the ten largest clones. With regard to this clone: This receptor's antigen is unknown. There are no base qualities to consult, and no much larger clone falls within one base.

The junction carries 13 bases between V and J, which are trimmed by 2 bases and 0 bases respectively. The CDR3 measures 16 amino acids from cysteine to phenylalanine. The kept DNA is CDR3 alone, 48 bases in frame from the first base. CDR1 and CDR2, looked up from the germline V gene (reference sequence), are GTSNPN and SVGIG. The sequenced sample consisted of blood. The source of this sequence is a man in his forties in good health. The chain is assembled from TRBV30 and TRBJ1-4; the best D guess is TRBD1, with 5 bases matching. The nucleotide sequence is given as TGTGCCTGGAGTTTCAGCCGGACAACAACTAATGAAAAACTGTTTTTT. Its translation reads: CAWSFSRTTTNEKLFF.